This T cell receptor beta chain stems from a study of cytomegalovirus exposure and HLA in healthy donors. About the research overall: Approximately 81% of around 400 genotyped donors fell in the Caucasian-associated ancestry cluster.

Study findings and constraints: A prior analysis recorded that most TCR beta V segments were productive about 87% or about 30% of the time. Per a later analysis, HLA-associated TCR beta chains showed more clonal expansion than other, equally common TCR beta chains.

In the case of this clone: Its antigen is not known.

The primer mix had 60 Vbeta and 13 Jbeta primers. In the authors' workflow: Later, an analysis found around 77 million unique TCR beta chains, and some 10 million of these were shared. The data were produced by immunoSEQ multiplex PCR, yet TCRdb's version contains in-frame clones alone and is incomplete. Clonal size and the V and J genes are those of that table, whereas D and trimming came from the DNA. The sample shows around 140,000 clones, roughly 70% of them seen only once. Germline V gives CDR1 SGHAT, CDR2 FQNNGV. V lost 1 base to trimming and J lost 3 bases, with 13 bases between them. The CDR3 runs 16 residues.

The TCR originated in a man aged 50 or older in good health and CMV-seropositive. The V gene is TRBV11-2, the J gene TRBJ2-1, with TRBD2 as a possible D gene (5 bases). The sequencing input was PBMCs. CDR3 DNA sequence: TGTGCCAGCAGCTTAGGGTCAGCGGATCTCTACAATGAGCAGTTCTTC. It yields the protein CASSLGSADLYNEQFF.